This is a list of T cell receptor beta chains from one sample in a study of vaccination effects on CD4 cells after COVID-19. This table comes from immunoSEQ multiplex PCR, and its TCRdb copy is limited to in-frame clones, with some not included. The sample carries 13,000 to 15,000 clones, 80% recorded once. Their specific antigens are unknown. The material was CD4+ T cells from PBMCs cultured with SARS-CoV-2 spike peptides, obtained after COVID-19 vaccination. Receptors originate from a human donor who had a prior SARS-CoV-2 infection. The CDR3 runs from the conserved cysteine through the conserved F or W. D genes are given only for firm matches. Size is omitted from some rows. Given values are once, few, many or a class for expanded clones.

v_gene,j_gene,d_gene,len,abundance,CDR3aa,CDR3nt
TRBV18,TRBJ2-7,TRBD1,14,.,CASSLTGAGNEQYF,TGTGCCAGCTCCCTCACAGGGGCGGGCAACGAGCAGTACTTC
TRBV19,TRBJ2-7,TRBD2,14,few,CASSISLAGSQRYF,TGTGCCAGTAGTATATCACTAGCGGGCTCTCAACGGTACTTC
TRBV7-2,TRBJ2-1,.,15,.,CASSLFGTSYNEQFF,TGTGCCAGCAGCTTATTTGGGACCTCCTACAATGAGCAGTTCTTC
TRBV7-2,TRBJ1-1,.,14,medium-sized,CASSPTLQTELAFF,TGTGCCAGCAGCCCCACTCTCCAGACTGAGCTAGCTTTCTTT
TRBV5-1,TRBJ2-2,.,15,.,CASSLLQSKAGELFF,TGCGCCAGCAGCTTACTCCAGTCGAAGGCCGGGGAGCTGTTTTTT
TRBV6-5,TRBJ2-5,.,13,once,CASSYGTQETQYF,TGTGCCAGCAGTTACGGGACCCAAGAGACCCAGTACTTC
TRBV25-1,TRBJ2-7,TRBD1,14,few,CASRGGTGPWEQYF,TGTGCCAGCAGGGGAGGGACAGGGCCCTGGGAGCAGTACTTC
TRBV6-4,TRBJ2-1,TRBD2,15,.,CASSSREEAYNEQFF,TGTGCCAGCAGTTCACGGGAGGAGGCCTACAATGAGCAGTTCTTC
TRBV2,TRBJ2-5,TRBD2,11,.,CASGGEETQYF,TGTGCCAGCGGGGGGGAAGAGACCCAGTACTTC
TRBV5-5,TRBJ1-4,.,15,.,CASMDSRTGNEKLFF,TGTGCCAGCATGGATTCCCGCACAGGGAACGAAAAACTGTTTTTT
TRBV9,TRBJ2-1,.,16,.,CASSVGGRGTINEQFF,TGTGCCAGCAGCGTAGGGGGGCGGGGGACAATCAATGAGCAGTTCTTC
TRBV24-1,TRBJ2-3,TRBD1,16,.,CATSDIRDRESDTQYF,TGTGCCACCAGTGACATCCGGGACAGGGAGTCAGATACGCAGTATTTT
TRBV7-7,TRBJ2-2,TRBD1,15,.,CASSSDRANTGELFF,TGTGCTAGCAGCTCGGACAGGGCGAACACCGGGGAGCTGTTTTTT
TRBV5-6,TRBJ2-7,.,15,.,CASSFGGAARYEQYF,TGTGCCAGCAGCTTTGGGGGCGCGGCGCGTTACGAGCAGTACTTC
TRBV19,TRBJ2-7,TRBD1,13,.,CASLDRERSEQYF,TGTGCCAGTCTAGACAGGGAACGATCCGAGCAGTACTTC
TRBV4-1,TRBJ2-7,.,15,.,CASSQDPQTVGRQYF,TGCGCCAGCAGCCAAGACCCCCAGACAGTCGGAAGGCAGTACTTC
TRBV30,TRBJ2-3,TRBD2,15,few,CAWLLAGGPTDTQYF,TGTGCCTGGCTACTAGCGGGAGGCCCAACAGATACGCAGTATTTT
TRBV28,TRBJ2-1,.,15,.,CASSHLLGGGDEQFF,TGTGCCAGCAGCCACCTTCTGGGGGGTGGGGATGAGCAGTTCTTC
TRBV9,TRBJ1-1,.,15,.,CASSVGDTTNTEAFF,TGTGCCAGCAGCGTAGGGGACACCACGAACACTGAAGCTTTCTTT
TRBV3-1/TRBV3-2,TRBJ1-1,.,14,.,CASSQFTANTEAFF,TGTGCCAGCAGCCAATTTACAGCCAACACTGAAGCTTTCTTT
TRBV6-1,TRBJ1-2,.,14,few,CASSEVPGNYGYTF,TGTGCCAGCAGTGAAGTTCCAGGGAACTATGGCTACACCTTC
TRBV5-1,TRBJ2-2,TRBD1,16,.,CASSLGTGANTGELFF,TGCGCCAGCAGCTTGGGGACAGGGGCGAACACCGGGGAGCTGTTTTTT
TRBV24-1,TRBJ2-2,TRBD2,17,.,CATSDAGLAHFTGELFF,TGTGCCACCAGTGATGCGGGACTAGCGCACTTCACCGGGGAGCTGTTTTTT
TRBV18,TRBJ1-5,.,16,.,CASSPLGGWGNQPQHF,TGTGCCAGCTCACCCCTCGGGGGGTGGGGCAATCAGCCCCAGCATTTT
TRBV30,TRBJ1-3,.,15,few,CAWSSSGLSGNTIYF,TGTGCCTGGAGTTCGAGCGGACTCTCTGGAAACACCATATATTTT
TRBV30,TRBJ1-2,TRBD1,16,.,CAWTRPGTGGRSGYTF,TGTGCCTGGACCCGCCCCGGGACAGGGGGAAGGAGTGGCTACACCTTC
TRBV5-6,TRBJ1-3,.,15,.,CASSLGRGSGNTIYF,TGTGCCAGCAGCCTAGGACGGGGCTCTGGAAACACCATATATTTT
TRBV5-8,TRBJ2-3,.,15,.,CASSLIGGQTDTQYF,TGTGCCAGCAGCTTGATCGGGGGGCAAACAGATACGCAGTATTTT
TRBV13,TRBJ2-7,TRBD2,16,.,CASSLGGLAASYEQYF,TGTGCCAGCAGCTTAGGGGGACTAGCGGCCTCCTACGAGCAGTACTTC
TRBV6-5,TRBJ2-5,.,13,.,CASIREMGETQYF,TGTGCCAGCATCCGGGAGATGGGAGAGACCCAGTACTTC